This entry lists 4 T cell receptor beta chains sequenced from one sample in a study of shared clonotypes between healthy human individuals. Some clones are missing from TCRdb's copy, which holds only in-frame ones; the method was immunoSEQ multiplex PCR. Among around 350,000 clones, 73% were seen once, and the ten largest hold 10%. Sequenced: memory CD4+ T cells sorted from blood. Subset meaning: CD45RA-negative fraction. The origin of the receptors is a young man in good health.

The chain uses TRBV5-4 and TRBJ2-6; possibly TRBD2 for D (5 bases). The CDR3 is made up of 15 amino acids. The V gene lost 0 bases and the J gene lost 3 bases, with 7 bases spanning the gap. Germline CDR1 and CDR2: SGHNT and YYREEE (reference sequence). CDR3 in amino acids: CASSLAGVGANVLTF. The CDR3 DNA sequence: TGTGCCAGCAGCTTGGCCGGGGTTGGGGCCAACGTCCTGACTTTC.

The genes are TRBV5-1 and TRBJ2-2, with D possibly TRBD1 on 6 matching bases. The CDR3 is 15 amino acids. V was pared by 4 bases and J by 1 base, with 11 bases between. CDR1 and CDR2 from the germline V gene are SGHRS and YFSETQ. CDR3 amino acids: CASSLRTENTGELFF. The CDR3 region has the DNA TGCGCCAGCAGCCTACGGACAGAGAACACCGGGGAGCTGTTTTTT.

This clone was picked up one time. The chain employs TRBV6-5 and TRBJ2-1; D is unresolved. In germline, CDR1 is MNHEY, CDR2 SVGAGI. The CDR3 spans 14 residues. V gave up 6 bases and J gave up 2 bases, with 11 bases separating them. The CDR3 DNA is TGTGCCAGCAGAACGACCCAGCCCTACAATGAGCAGTTCTTC. Amino acids: CASRTTQPYNEQFF.

The chain uses TRBV19 and TRBJ1-1; the D is unclear. Deletions cut 6 bases from V and 4 bases from J, with 6 bases between. The CDR3 totals 11 residues. Germline assignment: CDR1 LNHDA and CDR2 SQIVND (reference sequence). Here the CDR3 DNA reads TGTGCCAGTAGGAGGCTCACTGAAGCTTTCTTT. Protein: CASRRLTEAFF.